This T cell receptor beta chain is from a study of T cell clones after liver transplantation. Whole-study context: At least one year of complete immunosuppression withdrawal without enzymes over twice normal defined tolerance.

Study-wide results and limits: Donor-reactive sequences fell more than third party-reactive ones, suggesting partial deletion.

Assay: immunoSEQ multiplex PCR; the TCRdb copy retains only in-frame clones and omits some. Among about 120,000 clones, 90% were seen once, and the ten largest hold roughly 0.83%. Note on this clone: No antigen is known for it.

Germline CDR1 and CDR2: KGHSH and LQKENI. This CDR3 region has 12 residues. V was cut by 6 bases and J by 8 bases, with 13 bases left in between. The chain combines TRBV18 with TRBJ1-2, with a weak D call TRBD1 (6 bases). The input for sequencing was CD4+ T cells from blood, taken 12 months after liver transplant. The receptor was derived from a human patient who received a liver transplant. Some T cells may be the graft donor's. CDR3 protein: CASSGRGDGYTF. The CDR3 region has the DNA TGTGCCAGCTCGGGCAGGGGAGACGGCTACACCTTC.